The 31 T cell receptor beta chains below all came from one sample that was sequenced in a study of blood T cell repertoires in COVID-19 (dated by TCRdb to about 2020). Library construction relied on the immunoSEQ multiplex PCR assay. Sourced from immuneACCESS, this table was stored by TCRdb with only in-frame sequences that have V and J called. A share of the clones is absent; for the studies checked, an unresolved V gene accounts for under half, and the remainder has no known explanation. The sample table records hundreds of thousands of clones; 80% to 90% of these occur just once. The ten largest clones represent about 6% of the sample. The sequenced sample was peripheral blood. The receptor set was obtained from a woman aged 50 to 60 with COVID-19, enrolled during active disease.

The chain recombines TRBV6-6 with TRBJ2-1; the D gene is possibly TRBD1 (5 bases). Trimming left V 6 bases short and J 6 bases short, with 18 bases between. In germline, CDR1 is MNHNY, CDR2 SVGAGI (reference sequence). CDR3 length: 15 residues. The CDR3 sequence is CASRIQASPPNEQFF. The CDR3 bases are TGTGCCAGCAGGATACAGGCTTCCCCCCCCAATGAGCAGTTCTTC.

Written as DNA, the CDR3 is TGTGCCAGCAGCCCCCGGAGGTCTGGGGCCAACGTCCTGACTTTC. Protein product: CASSPRRSGANVLTF. V gene TRBV7-9 combines with J gene TRBJ2-6; possible D gene TRBD2, 5 bases. This CDR3 spans 15 amino acids. Trimming took off 5 bases at V and 1 base at J, with 9 bases between the two ends. Germline CDR1 is SEHNR and CDR2 is FQNEAQ (reference sequence).

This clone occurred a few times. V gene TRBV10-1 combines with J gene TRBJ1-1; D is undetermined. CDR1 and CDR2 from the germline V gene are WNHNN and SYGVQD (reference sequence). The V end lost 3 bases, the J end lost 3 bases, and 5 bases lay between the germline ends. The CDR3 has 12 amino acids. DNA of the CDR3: TGCGCCAGCAGTGACCGGGACACTGAAGCTTTCTTT. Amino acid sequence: CASSDRDTEAFF.

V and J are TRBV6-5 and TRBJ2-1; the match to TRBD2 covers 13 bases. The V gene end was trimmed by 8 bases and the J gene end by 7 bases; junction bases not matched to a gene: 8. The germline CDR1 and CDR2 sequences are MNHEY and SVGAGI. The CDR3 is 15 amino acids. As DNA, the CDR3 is TGTGCCAGCGGGCGGGAACTAGCGGGAGGGAATGAGCAGTTCTTC. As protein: CASGRELAGGNEQFF.

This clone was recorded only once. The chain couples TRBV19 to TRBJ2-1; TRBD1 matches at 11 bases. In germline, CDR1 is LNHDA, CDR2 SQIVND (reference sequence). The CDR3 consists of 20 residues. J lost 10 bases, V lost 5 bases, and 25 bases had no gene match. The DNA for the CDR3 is TGTGCCAGTAGTCCCTCCGGGACAGGGGGGACCGGGCTGGGGAAAGCGGAGCAGTTCTTC. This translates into CASSPSGTGGTGLGKAEQFF.

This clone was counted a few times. CDR3 bases: TGTGCCAGCACCCAAACAGGGGAGTATAGCAATCAGCCCCAGCATTTT. Translating gives CASTQTGEYSNQPQHF. V is TRBV27 and J is TRBJ1-5; 7 nucleotides match TRBD1. After removal of 7 bases from V and 0 bases from J, the junction contained 9 bases not matched to a gene. Per the germline V gene, CDR1 is MNHEY and CDR2 is SMNVEV (reference sequence). There are 16 residues in the CDR3.

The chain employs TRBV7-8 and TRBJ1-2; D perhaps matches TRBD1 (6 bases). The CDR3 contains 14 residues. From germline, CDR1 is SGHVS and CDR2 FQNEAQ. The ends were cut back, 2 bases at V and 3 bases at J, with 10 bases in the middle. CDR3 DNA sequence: TGTGCCAGCAGCTTACGGACAGTAGACTATGGCTACACCTTC. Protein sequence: CASSLRTVDYGYTF.

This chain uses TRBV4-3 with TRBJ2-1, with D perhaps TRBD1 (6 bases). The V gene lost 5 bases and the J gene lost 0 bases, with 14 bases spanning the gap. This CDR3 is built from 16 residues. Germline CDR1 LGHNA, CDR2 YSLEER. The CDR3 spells CASSYRAGSSYNEQFF. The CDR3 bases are TGCGCCAGCAGCTACAGGGCAGGGAGCTCCTACAATGAGCAGTTCTTC.

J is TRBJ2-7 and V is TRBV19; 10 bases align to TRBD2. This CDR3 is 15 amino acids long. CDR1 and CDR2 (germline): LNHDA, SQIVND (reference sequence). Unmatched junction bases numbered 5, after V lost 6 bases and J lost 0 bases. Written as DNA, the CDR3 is TGTGCCAGTAGCACACTAGCGGGAAACTCCTACGAGCAGTACTTC. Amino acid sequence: CASSTLAGNSYEQYF.

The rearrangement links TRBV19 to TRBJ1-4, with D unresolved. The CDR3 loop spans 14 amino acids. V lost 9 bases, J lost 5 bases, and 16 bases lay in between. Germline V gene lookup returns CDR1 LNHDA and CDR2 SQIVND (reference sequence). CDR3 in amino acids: CASGTRTGNEKLFF. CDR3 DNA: TGTGCCAGCGGAACACGGACGGGGAATGAAAAACTGTTTTTT.

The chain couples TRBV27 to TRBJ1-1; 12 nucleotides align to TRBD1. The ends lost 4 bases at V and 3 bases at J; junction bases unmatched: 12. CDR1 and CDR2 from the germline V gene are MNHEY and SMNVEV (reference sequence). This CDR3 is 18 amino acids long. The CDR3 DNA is TGTGCCAGCAGTTCCTTTACCGGGACAGGGGGCCGGTACACTGAAGCTTTCTTT. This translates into CASSSFTGTGGRYTEAFF.

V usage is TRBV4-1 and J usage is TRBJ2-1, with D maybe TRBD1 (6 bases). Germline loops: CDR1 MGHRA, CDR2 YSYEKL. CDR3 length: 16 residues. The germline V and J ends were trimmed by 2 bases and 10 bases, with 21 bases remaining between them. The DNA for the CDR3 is TGCGCCAGCAGCCAAATCCTACGGGACAATAGTAGAGAGCAGTTCTTC. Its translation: CASSQILRDNSREQFF.

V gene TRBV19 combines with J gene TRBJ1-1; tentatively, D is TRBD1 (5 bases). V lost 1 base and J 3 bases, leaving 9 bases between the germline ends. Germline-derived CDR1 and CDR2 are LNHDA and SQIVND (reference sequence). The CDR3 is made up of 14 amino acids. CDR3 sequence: CASSIGGRDTEAFF. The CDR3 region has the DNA TGTGCCAGTAGTATAGGGGGGAGGGACACTGAAGCTTTCTTT.

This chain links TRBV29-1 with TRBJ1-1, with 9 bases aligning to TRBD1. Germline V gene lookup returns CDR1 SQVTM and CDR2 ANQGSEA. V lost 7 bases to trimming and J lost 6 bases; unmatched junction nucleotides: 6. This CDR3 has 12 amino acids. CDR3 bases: TGCAGCGGGCGGACAGGGGTCTCTGAAGCTTTCTTT. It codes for CSGRTGVSEAFF.

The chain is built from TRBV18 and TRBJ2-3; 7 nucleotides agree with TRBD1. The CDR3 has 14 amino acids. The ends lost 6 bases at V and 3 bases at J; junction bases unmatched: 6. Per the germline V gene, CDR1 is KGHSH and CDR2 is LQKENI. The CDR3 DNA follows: TGTGCCAGCTCCCAGGGACAGAGGACAGATACGCAGTATTTT. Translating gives CASSQGQRTDTQYF.

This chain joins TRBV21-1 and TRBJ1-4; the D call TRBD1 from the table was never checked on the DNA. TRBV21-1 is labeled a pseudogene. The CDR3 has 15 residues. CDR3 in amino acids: CASSTGTGNNEKLFF. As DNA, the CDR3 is TGTGCCAGCAGCACCGGGACAGGGAATAATGAAAAACTGTTTTTT.

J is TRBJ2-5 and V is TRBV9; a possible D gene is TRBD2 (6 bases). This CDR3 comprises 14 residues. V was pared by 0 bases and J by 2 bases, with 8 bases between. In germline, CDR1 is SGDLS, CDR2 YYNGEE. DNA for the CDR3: TGTGCCAGCAGCGTAGTGGGGGGACAAGAGACCCAGTACTTC. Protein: CASSVVGGQETQYF.

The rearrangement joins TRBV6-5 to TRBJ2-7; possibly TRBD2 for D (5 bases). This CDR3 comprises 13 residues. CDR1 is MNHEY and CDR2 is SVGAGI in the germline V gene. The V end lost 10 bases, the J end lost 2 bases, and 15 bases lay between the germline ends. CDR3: CATKLDGTYEQYF. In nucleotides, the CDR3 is TGTGCCACCAAGTTGGACGGGACCTACGAGCAGTACTTC.

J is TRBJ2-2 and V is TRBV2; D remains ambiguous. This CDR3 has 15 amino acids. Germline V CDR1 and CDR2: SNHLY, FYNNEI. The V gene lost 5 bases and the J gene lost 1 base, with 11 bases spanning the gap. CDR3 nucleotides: TGTGCCAGCAGTATCCAGATGAAGAACACCGGGGAGCTGTTTTTT. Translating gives CASSIQMKNTGELFF.

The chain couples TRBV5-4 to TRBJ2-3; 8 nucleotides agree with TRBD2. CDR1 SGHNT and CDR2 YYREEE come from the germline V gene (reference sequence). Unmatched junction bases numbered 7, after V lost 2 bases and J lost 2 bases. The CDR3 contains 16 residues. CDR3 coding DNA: TGTGCCAGCAGCTTTGAAGGACTAGCCCCCACAGATACGCAGTATTTT. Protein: CASSFEGLAPTDTQYF.

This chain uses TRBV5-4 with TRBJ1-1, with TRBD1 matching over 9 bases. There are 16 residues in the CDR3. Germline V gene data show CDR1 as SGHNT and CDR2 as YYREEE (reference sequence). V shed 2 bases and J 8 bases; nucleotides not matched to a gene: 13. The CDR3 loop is CASSLPGQGTRLEAFF. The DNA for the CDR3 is TGTGCCAGCAGCTTACCGGGACAGGGCACAAGGCTGGAAGCTTTCTTT.

The CDR3 here is CASSLVGGANEKLFF. CDR3 sequence (DNA): TGTGCCAGCAGCTTAGTCGGCGGAGCTAATGAAAAACTGTTTTTT. V is TRBV7-2 and J is TRBJ1-4, with no clear D. CDR3 size: 15 residues. CDR1 is SGHTA, CDR2 FQGNSA, per germline. The V gene lost 1 base and the J gene lost 3 bases, with 9 bases spanning the gap.

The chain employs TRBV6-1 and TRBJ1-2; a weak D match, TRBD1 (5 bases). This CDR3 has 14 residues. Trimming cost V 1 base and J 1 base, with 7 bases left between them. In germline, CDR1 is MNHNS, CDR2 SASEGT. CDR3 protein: CASSEGTSNYGYTF. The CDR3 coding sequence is TGTGCCAGCAGTGAAGGGACAAGTAACTATGGCTACACCTTC.

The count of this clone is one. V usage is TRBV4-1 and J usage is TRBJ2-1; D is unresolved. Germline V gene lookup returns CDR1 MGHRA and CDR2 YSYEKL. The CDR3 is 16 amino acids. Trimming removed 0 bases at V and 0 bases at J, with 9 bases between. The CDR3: CASSQEPRSSYNEQFF. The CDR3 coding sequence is TGCGCCAGCAGCCAAGAGCCCCGTAGCTCCTACAATGAGCAGTTCTTC.

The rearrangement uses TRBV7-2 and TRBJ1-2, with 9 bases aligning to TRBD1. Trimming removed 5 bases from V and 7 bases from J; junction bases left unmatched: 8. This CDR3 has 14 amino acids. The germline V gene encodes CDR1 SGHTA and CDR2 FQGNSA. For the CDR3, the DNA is TGTGCCAGCAGCCTCCGGACAGGGGAGGGTGGCTACACCTTC. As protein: CASSLRTGEGGYTF. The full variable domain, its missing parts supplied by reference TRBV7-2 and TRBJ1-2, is GAGVSQSPSNKVTEKGKDVELRCDPISGHTALYWYRQSLGQGLEFLIYFQGNSAPDKSGLPSDRFSAERTGGSVSTLTIQRTQQEDSAVYLCASSLRTGEGGYTFGSGTRLTVV.

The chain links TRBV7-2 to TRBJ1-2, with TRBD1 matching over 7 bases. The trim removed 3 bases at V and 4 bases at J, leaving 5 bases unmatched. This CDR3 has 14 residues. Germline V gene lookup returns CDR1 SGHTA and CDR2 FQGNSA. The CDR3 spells CASSFSGTAYGYTF. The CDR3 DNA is TGTGCCAGCAGCTTTTCCGGGACAGCCTATGGCTACACCTTC.

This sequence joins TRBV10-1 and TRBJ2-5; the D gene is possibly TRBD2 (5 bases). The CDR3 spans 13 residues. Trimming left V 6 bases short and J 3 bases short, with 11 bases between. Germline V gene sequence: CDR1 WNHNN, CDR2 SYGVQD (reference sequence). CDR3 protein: CASSSGIKETQYF. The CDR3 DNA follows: TGCGCCAGCAGCTCGGGAATCAAAGAGACCCAGTACTTC.

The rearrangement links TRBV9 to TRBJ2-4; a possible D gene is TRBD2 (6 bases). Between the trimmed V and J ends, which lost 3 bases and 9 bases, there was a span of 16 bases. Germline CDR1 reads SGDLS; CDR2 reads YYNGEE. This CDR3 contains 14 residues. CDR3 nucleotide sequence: TGTGCCAGCAGCGCCCGACTAGATGCGAGCATTCAGTACTTC. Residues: CASSARLDASIQYF.

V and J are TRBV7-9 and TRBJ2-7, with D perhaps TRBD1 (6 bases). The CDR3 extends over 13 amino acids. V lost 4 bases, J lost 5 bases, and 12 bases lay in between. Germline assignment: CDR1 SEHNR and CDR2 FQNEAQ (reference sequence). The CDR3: CASSSYRDHEQYF. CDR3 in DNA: TGTGCCAGCAGCTCGTACAGGGATCACGAGCAGTACTTC.

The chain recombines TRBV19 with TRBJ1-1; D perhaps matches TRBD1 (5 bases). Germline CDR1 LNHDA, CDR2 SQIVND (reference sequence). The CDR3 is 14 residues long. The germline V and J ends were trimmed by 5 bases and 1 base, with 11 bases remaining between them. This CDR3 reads CASSAAGTNTEAFF. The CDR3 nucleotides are TGTGCCAGTAGTGCCGCGGGGACGAACACTGAAGCTTTCTTT.

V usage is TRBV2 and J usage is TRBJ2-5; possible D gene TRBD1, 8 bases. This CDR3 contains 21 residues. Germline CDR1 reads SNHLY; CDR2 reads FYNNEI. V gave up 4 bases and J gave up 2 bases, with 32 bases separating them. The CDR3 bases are TGTGCCAGCAGTGTCGACAGGGGAGAAGGCGGGAGCTGGAACGTACAAGAGACCCAGTACTTC. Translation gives CASSVDRGEGGSWNVQETQYF.